This TCR beta chain was identified during a study of control samples from healthy donors and cancer patients. This clone was recorded once. Clones were read by immunoSEQ multiplex PCR, and TCRdb kept only the in-frame ones, dropping some. The sample records 50,000 or so clones, over 90% being singletons. This sequence originates from a woman in her fifties or sixties with head and neck cancer. The sequencing sample was made of PBMCs.

DNA of the CDR3: TGTGCCAGCAGTCTCTCGGCGGGGGGGACAGATACGCAGTATTTT. This sequence encodes CASSLSAGGTDTQYF. This rearrangement joins TRBV9 to TRBJ2-3, with 9 bases aligning to TRBD2. The CDR3 has 15 amino acids. Trimming removed 5 bases from V and 3 bases from J; junction bases left unmatched: 7. The germline gives CDR1 SGDLS, CDR2 YYNGEE.